The T cell receptor beta chain under discussion was sequenced for a study of CD4+ T cells in melanoma. Study-wide findings and caveats: CD8+ T cell, macrophage and B cell function reportedly correlated with neoantigen-specific CD4+ T cells. Diverse differentiation states were reported for melanoma neoantigen-specific CD4+ T cells.

A remark on this clone: What it binds is not known.

The assay was immunoSEQ multiplex PCR, and TCRdb's table has in-frame clones only and misses some. The data contain more than 90,000 clones, about nine tenths of them seen just once; the ten biggest clones take up 2.5% to 3.5%. Per germline, CDR1 MGHRA and CDR2 YSYEKL. Unmatched junction bases numbered 5, after V lost 0 bases and J lost 4 bases. The CDR3 runs 16 residues. This sequence was found in a human donor with melanoma. Sequencing used peripheral blood. V gene TRBV4-1 combines with J gene TRBJ2-7; 11 bases fit TRBD2. CDR3 region: CASSQEVLAGGYEQYF. In DNA form, the CDR3 reads TGCGCCAGCAGCCAAGAGGTTCTAGCGGGAGGTTACGAGCAGTACTTC.